A selection of T cell receptor beta chains follows, all from one sample in a study of OX40 agonist ivuxolimab in advanced cancers. Assay: immunoSEQ multiplex PCR; the TCRdb copy retains only in-frame clones and omits some. This table has approximately 86,000 clones, 92% appearing once. The source was CD4+ or CD8+ T cells sorted from blood, collected in a trial of the OX40 agonist ivuxolimab. The receptors were sampled from an adult with an advanced solid tumor such as melanoma, head and neck, liver or kidney cancer. Both conserved end residues are part of each CDR3. D genes are given only for firm matches. Clone size is stated in some rows and not others, as once, few, many or a class when expanded.

size: -
V: TRBV6-6
D: TRBD2
J: TRBJ2-7
DNA: TGTGCCAGCTCAACTAGCGTCTCCTACGAGCAGTACTTC
CDR3: CASSTSVSYEQYF

size: -
V: TRBV4-1
D: TRBD1
J: TRBJ1-4
DNA: TGCGCCAGCAGCCGAACAGGAAGCGGGACAGCCTATGAAAAACTGTTTTTT
CDR3: CASSRTGSGTAYEKLFF

size: -
V: TRBV28
D: TRBD2
J: TRBJ2-3
DNA: TGTGCCAGCAGTTTAAGGGGGTGGGGACTAGCGGGAGATTCAGATACGCAGTATTTT
CDR3: CASSLRGWGLAGDSDTQYF

size: -
V: TRBV27
D: -
J: TRBJ2-2
DNA: TGTGCCAGCAGTTTTCAAAACACCGGGGAGCTGTTTTTT
CDR3: CASSFQNTGELFF

size: -
V: TRBV11-2
D: TRBD1
J: TRBJ1-4
DNA: TGTGCCAGCAGGCCCCGTGGGACAGCAACTAATGAAAAACTGTTTTTT
CDR3: CASRPRGTATNEKLFF

size: -
V: TRBV2
D: -
J: TRBJ1-2
DNA: TGTGCCAGGGGGAGGGGGTCCGTAGGCTACACCTTC
CDR3: CARGRGSVGYTF

size: -
V: TRBV27
D: -
J: TRBJ2-7
DNA: TGTGCCAGCAGCTTCACAGGGCCCTACGAGCAGTACTTC
CDR3: CASSFTGPYEQYF

size: -
V: TRBV6-1
D: TRBD1
J: TRBJ2-3
DNA: TGTGCCAGCATTAAGGGACAGGGGGCAGATACGCAGTATTTT
CDR3: CASIKGQGADTQYF

size: -
V: TRBV4-3
D: -
J: TRBJ1-3
DNA: TGCGCCAGCAGCCAAGTTTTTCAGGGGCTGGGAAACACCATATATTTT
CDR3: CASSQVFQGLGNTIYF

size: -
V: TRBV19
D: -
J: TRBJ1-1
DNA: TGTGCCAGTAGTATATTGGGGAGGAACACTGAAGCTTTCTTT
CDR3: CASSILGRNTEAFF

size: -
V: TRBV9
D: -
J: TRBJ1-1
DNA: TGTGCCAGCAGCGTGGTAGATTTGAACACTGAAGCTTTCTTT
CDR3: CASSVVDLNTEAFF

size: once
V: TRBV28
D: TRBD2
J: TRBJ2-3
DNA: TGTGCCAGCAGTCCTATAGATTCGACGGGGGGAGATACGCAGTATTTT
CDR3: CASSPIDSTGGDTQYF